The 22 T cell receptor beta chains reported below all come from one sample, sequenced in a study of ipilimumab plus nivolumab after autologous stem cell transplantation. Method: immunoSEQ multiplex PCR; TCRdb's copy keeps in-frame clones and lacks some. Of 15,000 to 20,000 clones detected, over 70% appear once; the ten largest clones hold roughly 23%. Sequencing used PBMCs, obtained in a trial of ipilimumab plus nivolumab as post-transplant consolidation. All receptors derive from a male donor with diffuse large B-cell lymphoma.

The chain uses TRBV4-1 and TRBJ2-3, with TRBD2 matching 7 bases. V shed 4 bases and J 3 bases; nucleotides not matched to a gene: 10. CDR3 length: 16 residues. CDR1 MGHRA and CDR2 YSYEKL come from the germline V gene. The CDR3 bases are TGCGCCAGCAGCCCCCGAGCGGGGAGGTTTACAGATACGCAGTATTTT. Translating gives CASSPRAGRFTDTQYF.

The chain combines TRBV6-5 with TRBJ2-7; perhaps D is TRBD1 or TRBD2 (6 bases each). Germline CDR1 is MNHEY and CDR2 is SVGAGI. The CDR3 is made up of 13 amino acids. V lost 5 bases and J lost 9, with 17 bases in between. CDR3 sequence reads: CASSPGPKGGQYF. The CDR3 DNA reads TGTGCCAGCAGTCCTGGGCCCAAGGGGGGGCAGTACTTC.

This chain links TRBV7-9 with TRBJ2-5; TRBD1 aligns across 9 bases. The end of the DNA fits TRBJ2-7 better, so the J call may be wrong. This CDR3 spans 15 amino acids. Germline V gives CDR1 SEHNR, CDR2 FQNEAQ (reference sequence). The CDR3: CASSPPGTGYYEQYF. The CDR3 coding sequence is TGTGCCAGCAGCCCCCCCGGGACAGGGTACTACGAGCAGTACTTC.

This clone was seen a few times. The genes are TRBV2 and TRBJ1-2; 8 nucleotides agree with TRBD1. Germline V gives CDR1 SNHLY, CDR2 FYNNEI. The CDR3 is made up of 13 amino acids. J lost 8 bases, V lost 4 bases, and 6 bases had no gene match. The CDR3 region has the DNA TGTGCCAGCAGTGGGCCAGGGGGCCAGGGCTACACCTTC. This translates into CASSGPGGQGYTF.

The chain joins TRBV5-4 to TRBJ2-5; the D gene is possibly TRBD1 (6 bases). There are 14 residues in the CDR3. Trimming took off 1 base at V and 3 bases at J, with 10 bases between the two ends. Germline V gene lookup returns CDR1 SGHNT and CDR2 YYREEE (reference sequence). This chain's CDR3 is CASSLTGSKETQYF. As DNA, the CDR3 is TGTGCCAGCAGCTTGACAGGGTCAAAAGAGACCCAGTACTTC.

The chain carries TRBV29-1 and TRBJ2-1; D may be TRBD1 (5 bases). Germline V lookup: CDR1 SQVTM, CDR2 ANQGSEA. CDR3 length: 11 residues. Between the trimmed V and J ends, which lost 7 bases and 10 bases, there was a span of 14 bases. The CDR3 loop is CSATDSREQFF. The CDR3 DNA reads TGCAGCGCGACAGATTCTCGCGAGCAGTTCTTC.

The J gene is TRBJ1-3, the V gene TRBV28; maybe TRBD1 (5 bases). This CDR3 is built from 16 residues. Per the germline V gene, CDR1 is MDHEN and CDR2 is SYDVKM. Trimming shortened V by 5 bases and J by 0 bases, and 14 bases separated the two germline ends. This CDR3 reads CASSRDFSISGNTIYF. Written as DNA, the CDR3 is TGTGCCAGCAGTCGGGACTTTAGTATCTCTGGAAACACCATATATTTT.

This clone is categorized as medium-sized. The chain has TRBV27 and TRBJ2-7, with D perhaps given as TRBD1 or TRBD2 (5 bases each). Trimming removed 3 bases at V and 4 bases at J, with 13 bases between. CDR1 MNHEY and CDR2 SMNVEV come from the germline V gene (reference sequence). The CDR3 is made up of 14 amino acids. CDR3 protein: CASSFEGLGYEQYF. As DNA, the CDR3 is TGTGCCAGCAGTTTCGAGGGGCTTGGGTACGAGCAGTACTTC.

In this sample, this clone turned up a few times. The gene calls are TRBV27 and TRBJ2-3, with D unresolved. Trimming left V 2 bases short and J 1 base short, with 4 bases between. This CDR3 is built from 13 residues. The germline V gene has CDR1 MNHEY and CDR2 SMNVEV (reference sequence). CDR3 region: CASSLSGTDTQYF. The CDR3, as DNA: TGTGCCAGCAGTTTAAGCGGCACAGATACGCAGTATTTT.

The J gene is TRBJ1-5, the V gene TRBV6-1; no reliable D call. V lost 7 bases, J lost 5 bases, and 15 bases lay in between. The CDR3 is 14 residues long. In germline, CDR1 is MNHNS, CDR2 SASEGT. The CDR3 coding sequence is TGTGCCAGCACCTTTGCCACGGGCCATCAGCCCCAGCATTTT. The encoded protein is CASTFATGHQPQHF.

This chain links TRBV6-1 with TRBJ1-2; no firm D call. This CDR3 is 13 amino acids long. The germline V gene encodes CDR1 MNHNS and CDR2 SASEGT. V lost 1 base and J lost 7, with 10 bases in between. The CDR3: CASSEGIGSGYTF. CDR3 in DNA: TGTGCCAGCAGTGAAGGGATTGGGTCTGGCTACACCTTC.

The DNA of the CDR3 is TGTGCCAGCAGCTTAGTTACTAGCGGTTCATACAATGAGCAGTTCTTC. This translates into CASSLVTSGSYNEQFF. The chain employs TRBV7-2 and TRBJ2-1; 8 positions match TRBD2. CDR1 and CDR2 from the germline V gene are SGHTA and FQGNSA. The trim removed 1 base at V and 4 bases at J, leaving 6 bases unmatched. The CDR3 loop spans 16 amino acids.

Here the CDR3 DNA reads TGTGCCAGCAGCCTTGCCGGGGCCAACGTCCTGACTTTC. It yields the protein CASSLAGANVLTF. V gene TRBV14 combines with J gene TRBJ2-6, with D unresolved. Trimming stripped 4 bases from V and 4 bases from J, with 5 bases between. There are 13 residues in the CDR3. Germline lookup yields CDR1 SGHDN and CDR2 FVKESK.

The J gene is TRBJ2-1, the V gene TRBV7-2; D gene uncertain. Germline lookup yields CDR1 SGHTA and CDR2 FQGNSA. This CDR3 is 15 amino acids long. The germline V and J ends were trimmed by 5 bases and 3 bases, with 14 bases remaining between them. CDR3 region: CASSKDTPRYNEQFF. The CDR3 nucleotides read TGTGCCAGCAGCAAAGACACTCCTCGCTACAATGAGCAGTTCTTC.

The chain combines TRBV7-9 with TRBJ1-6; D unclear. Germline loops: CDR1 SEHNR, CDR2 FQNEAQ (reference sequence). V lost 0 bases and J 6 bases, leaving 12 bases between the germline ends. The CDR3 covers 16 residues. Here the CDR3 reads CASSLAAGVANSPLHF. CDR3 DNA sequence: TGTGCCAGCAGCTTAGCGGCCGGCGTGGCTAATTCACCCCTCCACTTT.

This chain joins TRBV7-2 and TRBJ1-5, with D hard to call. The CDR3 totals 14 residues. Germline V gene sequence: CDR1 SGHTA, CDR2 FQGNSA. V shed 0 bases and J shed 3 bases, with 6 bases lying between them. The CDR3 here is CASSLAGTNQPQHF. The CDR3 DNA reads TGTGCCAGCAGCTTAGCCGGAACCAATCAGCCCCAGCATTTT.

CDR3 in DNA: TGTGCCAGTAGTCTATTTAGCGGGGGAGTCTCCTACGAGCAGTACTTC. Translation: CASSLFSGGVSYEQYF. The gene calls are TRBV19 and TRBJ2-7; 9 bases agree with TRBD2. There are 16 residues in the CDR3. Germline lookup yields CDR1 LNHDA and CDR2 SQIVND (reference sequence). The J segment lost 0 bases and the V segment lost 5 bases, leaving 8 bases of the junction unmatched.

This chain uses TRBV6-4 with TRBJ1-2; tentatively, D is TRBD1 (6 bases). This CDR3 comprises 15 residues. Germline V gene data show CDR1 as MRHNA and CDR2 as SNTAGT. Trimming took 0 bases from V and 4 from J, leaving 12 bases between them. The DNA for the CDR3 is TGTGCCAGCAGTGACTCGAATTCAGGGGTCTATGGCTACACCTTC. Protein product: CASSDSNSGVYGYTF.

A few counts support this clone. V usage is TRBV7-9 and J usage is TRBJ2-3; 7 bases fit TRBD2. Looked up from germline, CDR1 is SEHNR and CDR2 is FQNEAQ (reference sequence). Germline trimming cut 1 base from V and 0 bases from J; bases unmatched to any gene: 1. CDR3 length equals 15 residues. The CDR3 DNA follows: TGTGCCAGCAGCTTAGTGCGGGGGAGCACAGATACGCAGTATTTT. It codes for CASSLVRGSTDTQYF.

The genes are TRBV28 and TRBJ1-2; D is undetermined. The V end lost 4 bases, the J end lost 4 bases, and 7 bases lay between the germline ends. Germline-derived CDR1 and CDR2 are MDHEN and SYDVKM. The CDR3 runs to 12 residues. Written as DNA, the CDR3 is TGTGCCAGCAGTTCTCGGGCCTATGGCTACACCTTC. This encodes CASSSRAYGYTF.

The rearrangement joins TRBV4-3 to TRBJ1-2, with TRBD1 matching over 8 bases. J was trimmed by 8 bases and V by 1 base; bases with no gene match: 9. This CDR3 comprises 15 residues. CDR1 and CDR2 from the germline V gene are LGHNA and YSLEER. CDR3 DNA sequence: TGCGCCAGCAGCCAAGTTTTACAGGGGGTGGGCGGCTACACCTTC. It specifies CASSQVLQGVGGYTF.

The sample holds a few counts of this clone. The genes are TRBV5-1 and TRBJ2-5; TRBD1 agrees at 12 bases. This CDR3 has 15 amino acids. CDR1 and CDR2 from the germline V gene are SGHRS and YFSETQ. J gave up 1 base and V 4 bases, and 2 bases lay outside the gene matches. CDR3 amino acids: CASSRDRGLQETQYF. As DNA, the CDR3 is TGCGCCAGCAGCCGGGACAGGGGGCTCCAAGAGACCCAGTACTTC.